This TCR beta chain was captured in a study of blood T cell repertoires in COVID-19. Participant-given clinical history determined each cohort assignment. Per the original data handling: Reference gene primer amplification yielded estimated nucleated cell counts. Only in-frame clones appear in the TCRdb table, and some are missing; sequencing was by immunoSEQ multiplex PCR. V and J calls plus clone size are reproduced from that table; the DNA served to infer D and trimming. The table lists roughly 220,000 clones, 75% to 90% of them singletons. The V gene lost 5 bases and the J gene lost 3 bases, with 7 bases spanning the gap. CDR1 and CDR2 (germline): LNHDA, SQIVND (reference sequence). The CDR3 is 13 amino acids.

This sequence originates from a woman between 35 and 50 years old with acute COVID-19. The chain links TRBV19 to TRBJ2-2; maybe TRBD1 (6 bases). Sample: PBMCs or T cells enriched from blood (not recorded which). CDR3 sequence: CASSHRDTGELFF. CDR3 nucleotides: TGTGCCAGTAGTCACAGGGACACCGGGGAGCTGTTTTTT.